This T cell receptor beta chain was recorded in a study of regulatory T cells in long-lasting Graves disease. About the research overall: Graves' patients with a new diagnosis had received antithyroid drugs under 3 months.

This clonotype came up many times. Its specificity is unknown. The authors built TCR beta libraries using iRepertoire HTBI primers and Arm-PCR of CDR3 regions. Authors' data handling: Gene usage covered some 60 TRBV and some 13 TRBJ segments. MiXCR was run by TCRdb on the multiplex PCR reads, yielding one entry per CDR3 protein. These V and J calls rely on TCRdb rather than the paper's analysis. The sample carries hundreds of thousands of distinct CDR3 sequences, roughly 15% recorded once. Study-wide points: Authors noted too few samples as a limitation. Among persistent patients, a larger number of public clonotypes were shared (around 3,000) than among newly diagnosed patients (under 1,000).

Time point reported: newly diagnosed GD, antithyroid drugs for less than 3 months. Making the TCR library involved RNA that had been extracted from PBMCs. The sample was also reused in another study, on T cells in Graves' hyperthyroidism and ophthalmopathy.

Sequenced material: peripheral blood mononuclear cells (PBMCs), taken at new diagnosis, from a patient treated with antithyroid drugs. This sequence originates from a man aged 18-30 years with Graves disease.

CDR3 coding DNA: TGCGCCAGCAGCGGGATCCCCGGGACAAGCTCCTACAATGAGCAGTTCTTC. Protein product: CASSGIPGTSSYNEQFF. This chain links TRBV5-1 with TRBJ2-1; D possibly corresponds to TRBD1 (6 bases). The CDR3 has 17 amino acids. Trimming left V 4 bases short and J 0 bases short, with 17 bases between. Germline CDR1 reads SGHRS; CDR2 reads YFSETQ.